This T cell receptor beta chain stems from a study of T cells in Graves' hyperthyroidism and ophthalmopathy. This clonotype was recorded at least ten times. V shed 6 bases and J shed 0 bases, with 14 bases lying between them. Germline V lookup: CDR1 SEHNR, CDR2 FQNEAQ (reference sequence). CDR3 length equals 15 residues. RNA transcripts provided the source from which TCR beta CDR3 regions were amplified. TCR CDR3 underwent first-round RT-PCR with the HTBI primer set. A single record per CDR3 protein comes from TCRdb applying MiXCR to the multiplex PCR reads. The repertoire holds a few hundred thousand distinct CDR3 sequences, with roughly 13% as singletons.

The clonotype was recovered from a middle-aged woman with Graves' ophthalmopathy. The sample taken for sequencing was blood. The gene calls are TRBV7-9 and TRBJ1-2; the D gene is possibly TRBD1 (6 bases). CDR3 loop: CASSFSGTTNYGYTF. The DNA for the CDR3 is TGTGCCAGCAGTTTTTCCGGGACAACTAACTATGGCTACACCTTC.